Listed below are T cell receptor beta chains from one sample, sequenced in a study of T-cell reconstitution after alpha-beta-depleted transplantation in children. TCRdb reanalysed the PCR reads using MiXCR and keeps one entry per CDR3 protein. This table has approximately 1,000,000 distinct CDR3 sequences, about 26% appearing once. Sequenced here: PBMCs, mostly from graft donor cells, sampled 360 days after TCRalphabeta/CD19-depleted stem cell transplant. The receptor set was obtained from a boy in the first two years of life who had a stem cell transplant for SCID, so the T cells may come from the graft donor. The CDR3 runs from the conserved cysteine through the conserved F or W. D genes are given only for firm matches. Not every row has a clone size; where given, it reads once, few, many or a size class.

d_gene	j_gene	abundance	v_gene	CDR3aa	CDR3nt
NA	TRBJ2-1	NA	TRBV4-3	CASSQGSGSSYNEQFF	TGCGCCAGCAGCCAAGGGTCGGGCAGCTCCTACAATGAGCAGTTCTTC
NA	TRBJ2-2	NA	TRBV2	CASSTRVTNTGELFF	TGTGCCAGCAGTACCCGGGTTACAAACACCGGGGAGCTGTTTTTT
NA	TRBJ2-5	many	TRBV5-6	CASSLGQMGETQYF	TGTGCCAGCAGCTTGGGGCAGATGGGGGAGACCCAGTACTTC
NA	TRBJ2-1	few	TRBV6-5	CASSYSMTDSSYNEQFF	TGTGCCAGCAGTTACTCGATGACGGATAGCTCCTACAATGAGCAGTTCTTC
TRBD2	TRBJ2-7	few	TRBV20-1	CSALTSGAPEQYF	TGCAGTGCCCTGACTAGCGGGGCCCCCGAGCAGTACTTC
NA	TRBJ2-2	few	TRBV7-2	CASSPRRGKDTGELFF	TGTGCCAGCAGCCCCCGTAGGGGAAAGGACACCGGGGAGCTGTTTTTT
NA	TRBJ1-1	NA	TRBV18	CASSPLGQLNTEAFF	TGTGCCAGCTCACCCCTGGGGCAGCTAAACACTGAAGCTTTCTTT
NA	TRBJ2-7	NA	TRBV29-1	CSAADSYEQYF	TGCAGCGCCGCAGACAGCTACGAGCAGTACTTC
TRBD1	TRBJ1-2	NA	TRBV5-1	CASSDPDRRGGYTF	TGCGCCAGCAGTGACCCGGACAGGAGGGGTGGCTACACCTTC
TRBD1	TRBJ1-3	NA	TRBV10-3	CAISGDRAGSGNTIYF	TGTGCCATCAGTGGGGACAGGGCGGGCTCTGGAAACACCATATATTTT
TRBD2	TRBJ2-3	few	TRBV10-3	CATGTSGENTDTQYF	TGTGCCACCGGGACTAGCGGGGAGAACACAGATACGCAGTATTTT
NA	TRBJ2-7	NA	TRBV2	CASRSESSYEQYF	TGTGCCAGCAGGTCCGAGAGCTCCTACGAGCAGTACTTC
NA	TRBJ2-1	many	TRBV15	CATSRYRGNEQFF	TGTGCCACCAGCAGGTATAGGGGAAATGAGCAGTTCTTC
NA	TRBJ2-5	few	TRBV6-5	CASSYIFEETQYF	TGTGCCAGCAGTTATATTTTTGAAGAGACCCAGTACTTC
TRBD2	TRBJ2-7	NA	TRBV20-1	CSATLNIPAGKMGEQYF	TGCAGTGCTACCCTTAATATTCCAGCGGGGAAGATGGGCGAGCAGTACTTC
NA	TRBJ2-2	few	TRBV10-2	CASSESRALNTGELFF	TGCGCCAGCAGTGAGTCGAGGGCCCTCAACACCGGGGAGCTGTTTTTT
NA	TRBJ2-1	NA	TRBV29-1	CSGVLNNEQFF	TGCAGCGGGGTCCTCAACAATGAGCAGTTCTTC
NA	TRBJ1-1	NA	TRBV5-3	CAPHCEGTIGTEAFF	TGTGCCCCACATTGCGAGGGTACCATAGGCACTGAAGCTTTCTTT
TRBD2	TRBJ2-1	few	TRBV7-8	CASSTPASGSRNEQFF	TGTGCCAGCAGCACCCCGGCTAGCGGGTCGAGGAATGAGCAGTTCTTC
NA	TRBJ2-3	NA	TRBV24-1	CATSDARRGGADTQYF	TGTGCCACCAGTGATGCCCGAAGGGGGGGCGCAGATACGCAGTATTTT
NA	TRBJ1-1	NA	TRBV24-1	CATSDYARGRRFF	TGTGCCACCAGTGATTACGCCCGGGGGCGCCGGTTCTTT
NA	TRBJ2-5	NA	TRBV11-2	CASSLVGGPQETQYF	TGTGCCAGCAGCTTAGTTGGGGGGCCTCAAGAGACCCAGTACTTC
TRBD2	TRBJ2-1	NA	TRBV18	CASSPPGRTSGGAEQFF	TGTGCCAGCTCACCACCAGGGAGGACTAGCGGGGGCGCTGAGCAGTTCTTC
NA	TRBJ1-1	few	TRBV27	CASSWNTGHTEAFF	TGTGCCAGCAGTTGGAACACCGGGCACACTGAAGCTTTCTTT
NA	TRBJ1-4	NA	TRBV12-3/TRBV12-4	CASSEGGWDEKLFF	TGTGCCAGCAGCGAGGGGGGCTGGGATGAAAAACTGTTTTTT
NA	TRBJ1-5	once	TRBV14	CASSRPYSNQPQHF	TGTGCCAGCAGCAGACCTTATAGCAATCAGCCCCAGCATTTT
NA	TRBJ2-3	NA	TRBV29-1	CSPGRLDTQYF	TGCAGCCCTGGACGGTTAGATACGCAGTATTTT
NA	TRBJ2-7	few	TRBV11-1	CASSSSRQRDFPASYGQYF	TGTGCCAGCAGCTCTAGTCGCCAGAGGGACTTTCCAGCAAGCTACGGGCAGTACTTC
NA	TRBJ1-1	NA	TRBV12-3/TRBV12-4	CASSLAFGRNTEAFF	TGTGCCAGCAGTTTGGCGTTCGGGAGGAACACTGAAGCTTTCTTT
TRBD1	TRBJ2-3	NA	TRBV5-1	CASSLDDRGTDTQYF	TGCGCCAGCAGCTTGGATGACAGGGGCACAGATACGCAGTATTTT
TRBD1	TRBJ1-5	NA	TRBV12-3/TRBV12-4	CASSLGTGQGPQHF	TGTGCCAGCAGTTTAGGGACAGGTCAGGGGCCCCAGCATTTT
NA	TRBJ2-1	many	TRBV4-1	CASSQVEVGSEQFF	TGCGCCAGCAGCCAAGTGGAGGTTGGGAGTGAGCAGTTCTTC
NA	TRBJ1-2	NA	TRBV20-1	CSASTAGAGLYGYTF	TGCAGTGCTAGTACCGCAGGGGCAGGTCTCTATGGCTACACCTTC
NA	TRBJ2-7	many	TRBV4-1	CASSQGDRRNKEQYF	TGCGCCAGCAGCCAAGGCGACAGGAGAAATAAGGAGCAGTACTTC
TRBD1	TRBJ2-1	NA	TRBV28	CASIHGQGDFYNEQFF	TGTGCCAGCATTCATGGACAGGGAGATTTTTACAATGAGCAGTTCTTC
NA	TRBJ2-5	few	TRBV20-1	CSAIQDDTYQETQYF	TGCAGTGCCATCCAGGATGACACGTACCAAGAGACCCAGTACTTC
NA	TRBJ2-3	NA	TRBV20-1	CSARSLGVVDTQYF	TGCAGTGCTAGGTCACTAGGAGTGGTGGATACGCAGTATTTT
NA	TRBJ1-5	NA	TRBV10-3	CAIWGGGSNQPQHF	TGTGCCATCTGGGGAGGGGGGAGCAATCAGCCCCAGCATTTT
NA	TRBJ2-2	many	TRBV2	CASGNAANTGELFF	TGTGCCAGCGGGAACGCCGCGAACACCGGGGAGCTGTTTTTT
NA	TRBJ1-5	NA	TRBV4-1	CASSQVGSDQPQHF	TGCGCCAGCAGCCAAGTAGGCAGCGACCAGCCCCAGCATTTT
TRBD1	TRBJ2-7	NA	TRBV11-2	CASSFPPLTGMDF	TGTGCCAGCAGCTTCCCCCCATTGACAGGGATGGACTTC
NA	TRBJ2-1	NA	TRBV7-8	CASTKFKGQTWSYNEQFF	TGTGCCAGCACCAAGTTCAAGGGACAAACGTGGTCCTACAATGAGCAGTTCTTC
TRBD2	TRBJ2-1	few	TRBV6-2/TRBV6-3	CASSRLAVGSDEQFF	TGTGCCAGCAGCCGACTAGCGGTAGGGTCGGATGAGCAGTTCTTC
TRBD2	TRBJ2-7	many	TRBV5-1	CASSLELAFHEQYF	TGCGCCAGCAGCTTGGAACTAGCGTTCCACGAGCAGTACTTC
TRBD1	TRBJ2-2	NA	TRBV5-6	CASSPDRGAGELFF	TGTGCCAGCAGCCCTGACAGGGGGGCCGGGGAGCTGTTTTTT
NA	TRBJ2-7	NA	TRBV5-4	CASSLGLSPLVTYEQYF	TGTGCCAGCAGCTTGGGACTCAGTCCTTTAGTTACCTACGAGCAGTACTTC